This TCR beta chain derives from a study of blood T cell repertoires in COVID-19. Study in general: Italy, Spain and the United States were the sources of the convalescent and acute COVID-19 samples. The analysed material was cDNA or gDNA that came from T cells, B-cell-depleted T cells, or PBMCs.

V dropped 4 bases and J dropped 3; count of bases not matched to a gene: 13. Germline CDR1 reads LGHDT; CDR2 reads YNNKEL (reference sequence). The CDR3 is 18 residues long. Original handling: Reference gene primers were amplified, and this amplification served to estimate nucleated cell counts. This table comes from immunoSEQ multiplex PCR, and its TCRdb copy is limited to in-frame clones, with some not included. V, J and clone size reflect that table, while D and trimming were determined from the DNA. The sample gives 140,000 or so clones, 65% to 80% of which show up once; approximately 15% is in the top ten.

The source material was peripheral blood. The chain uses TRBV3-1 (or the pseudogene TRBV3-2) and TRBJ2-5; 11 positions agree with TRBD2. The receptor was derived from a middle-aged man with acute or convalescent COVID-19. The CDR3 region is CASSLEGGRLAGKETQYF. In DNA form, the CDR3 reads TGTGCCAGCAGCCTCGAAGGGGGGAGACTAGCGGGAAAAGAGACCCAGTACTTC.